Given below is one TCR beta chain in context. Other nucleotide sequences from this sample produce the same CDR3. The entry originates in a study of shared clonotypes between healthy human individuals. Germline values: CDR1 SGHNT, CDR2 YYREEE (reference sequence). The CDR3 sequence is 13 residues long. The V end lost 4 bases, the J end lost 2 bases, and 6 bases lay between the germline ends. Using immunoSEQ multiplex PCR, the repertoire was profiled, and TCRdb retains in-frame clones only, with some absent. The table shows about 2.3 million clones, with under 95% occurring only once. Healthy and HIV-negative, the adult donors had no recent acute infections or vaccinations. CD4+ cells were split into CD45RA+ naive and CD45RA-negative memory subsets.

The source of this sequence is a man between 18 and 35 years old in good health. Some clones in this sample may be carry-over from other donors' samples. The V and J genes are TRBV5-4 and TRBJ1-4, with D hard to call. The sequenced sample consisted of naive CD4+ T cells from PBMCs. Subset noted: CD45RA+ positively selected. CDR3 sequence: CASSPGTNEKLFF. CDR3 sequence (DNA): TGTGCCAGCAGCCCCGGGACTAATGAAAAACTGTTTTTT.